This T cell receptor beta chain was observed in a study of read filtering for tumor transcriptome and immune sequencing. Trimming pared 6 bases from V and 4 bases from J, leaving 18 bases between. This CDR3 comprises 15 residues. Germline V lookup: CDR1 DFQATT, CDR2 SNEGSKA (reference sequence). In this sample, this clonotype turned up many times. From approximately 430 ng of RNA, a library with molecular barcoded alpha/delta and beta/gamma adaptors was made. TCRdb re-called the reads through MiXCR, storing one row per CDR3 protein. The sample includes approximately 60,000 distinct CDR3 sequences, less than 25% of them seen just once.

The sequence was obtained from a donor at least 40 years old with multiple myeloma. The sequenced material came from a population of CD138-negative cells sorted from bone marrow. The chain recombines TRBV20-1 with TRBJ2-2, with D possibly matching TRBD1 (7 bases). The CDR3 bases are TGCAGTGCCCCGAGTGGCAGGGGGGTCACCGGGGAGCTGTTTTTT. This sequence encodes CSAPSGRGVTGELFF.